Here is one T cell receptor (beta chain) with its context. Its antigen is undetermined. The sample carries other DNA sequences with the same CDR3. The source of the sample is a study of shared clonotypes between healthy human individuals. Notes on the study in general: The genetic and exposure-history diversity represented was limited by few donors. A reduction in generation probabilities was seen for non-shared clonotypes relative to those shared by all four donors. Sampling covered nothing but blood. Tissue TCR repertoires likely differ from those found in blood.

Germline V gives CDR1 SEHNR, CDR2 FQNEAQ (reference sequence). The CDR3 is 11 residues long. V was shortened by 6 bases and J by 2 bases, with 4 bases between the two germline ends. It was into CD45RA+ naive and CD45RA-negative memory subsets that the CD4+ cells were split. TCRdb keeps only in-frame clones here, not all; method: immunoSEQ multiplex PCR. The top ten hold about 0.38% of the sample, which has 2 million to 3 million clones, roughly 93% seen once. The sequenced material came from naive CD4+ T cells from PBMCs. Subset specified: CD45RA+ positively selected. This clonotype was obtained from a man younger than 35 in good health. Some clones in this sample may be carry-over from other donors' samples. The chain combines TRBV7-9 with TRBJ2-5; no clear D gene. Written as DNA, the CDR3 is TGTGCCAGCAGTTCGCAAGAGACCCAGTACTTC. Protein: CASSSQETQYF.